This T cell receptor (beta chain) derives from a study of T cells in localized non-small cell lung cancer. Germline CDR1 and CDR2: ENHRY and SYGVKD. The CDR3 totals 15 residues. Trimming removed 8 bases from V and 3 bases from J, with 19 bases in between. TCRdb's table, derived via immunoSEQ multiplex PCR, lists solely in-frame clones and lacks some. The sample carries roughly 40,000 clones, approximately 80% recorded once. General study points: Within adjacent lung there appeared a median around 57 of the top 100 tumor clones. Sequence data derive from only one tumor region, so heterogeneity remains possible. Maximal T cell clonality occurred in uninvolved adjacent lung, with tumor ranking below it.

Worth noting for this clone: As yet, its antigen is unknown.

The specimen was PBMCs, collected before any cancer treatment. The sequence came from a man between 40 and 75 years old with stage II lung adenocarcinoma. The V call is TRBV10-3, the J call TRBJ1-2; tentative D call: TRBD1 (6 bases). The CDR3 is CAIREGGAAHYGYTF. For the CDR3, the DNA is TGTGCCATCCGGGAAGGGGGGGCGGCCCACTATGGCTACACCTTC.